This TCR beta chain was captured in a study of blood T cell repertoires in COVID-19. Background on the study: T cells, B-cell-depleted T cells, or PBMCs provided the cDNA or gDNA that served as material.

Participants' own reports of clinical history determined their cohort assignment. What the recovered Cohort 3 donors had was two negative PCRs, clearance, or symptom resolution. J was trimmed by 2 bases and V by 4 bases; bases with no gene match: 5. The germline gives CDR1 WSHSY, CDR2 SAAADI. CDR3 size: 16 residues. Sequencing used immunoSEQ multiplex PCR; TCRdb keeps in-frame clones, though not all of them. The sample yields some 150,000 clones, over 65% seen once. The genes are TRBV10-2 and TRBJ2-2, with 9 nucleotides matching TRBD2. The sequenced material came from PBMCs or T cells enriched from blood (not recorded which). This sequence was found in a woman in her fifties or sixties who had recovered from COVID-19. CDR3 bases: TGCGCCAGCAGTGTTGGACTAGCGACTAACACCGGGGAGCTGTTTTTT. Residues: CASSVGLATNTGELFF.